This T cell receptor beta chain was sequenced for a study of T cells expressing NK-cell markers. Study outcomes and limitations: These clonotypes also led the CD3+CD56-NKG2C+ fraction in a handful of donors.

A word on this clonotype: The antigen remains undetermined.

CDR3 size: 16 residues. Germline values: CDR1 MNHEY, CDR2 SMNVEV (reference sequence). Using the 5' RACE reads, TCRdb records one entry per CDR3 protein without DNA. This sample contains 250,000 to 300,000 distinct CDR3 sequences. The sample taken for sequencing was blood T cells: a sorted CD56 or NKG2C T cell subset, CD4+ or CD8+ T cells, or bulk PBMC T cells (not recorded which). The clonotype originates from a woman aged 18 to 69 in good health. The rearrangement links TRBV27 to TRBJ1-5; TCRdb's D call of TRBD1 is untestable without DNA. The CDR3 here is CASSRDGRMSNQPQHF.